The 5 T cell receptor beta chains presented below share a single source sample, sequenced in a study of human T cells and chemical hapten exposure. Time point meaning: healthy volunteer bleed at 2 weeks. Sequencing started from total RNA isolated from unfractionated whole blood. TCRdb re-analysed the RACE reads in MiXCR, keeping a single row per CDR3 protein. The table includes roughly 100,000 distinct CDR3 sequences, approximately 8.2% detected once. The sequenced sample was whole blood. The receptors were sampled from a female donor in good health. Some clones in this sample may be carry-over from other donors' samples.

The gene calls are TRBV5-1 and TRBJ2-1, with no clear D. Germline CDR1 and CDR2: SGHRS and YFSETQ. CDR3 size: 15 residues. V lost 0 bases and J 2 bases, leaving 9 bases between the germline ends. The CDR3 DNA sequence: TGCGCCAGCAGCTTGGGCAGGACCACCTACAATGAGCAGTTCTTC. Residues: CASSLGRTTYNEQFF. Together with reference TRBV5-1 and TRBJ2-1, the CDR3 gives the full variable domain: KAGVTQTPRYLIKTRGQQVTLSCSPISGHRSVSWYQQTPGQGLQFLFEYFSETQRNKGNFPGRFSGRQFSNSRSEMNVSTLELGDSALYLCASSLGRTTYNEQFFGPGTRLTVL.

This chain uses TRBV29-1 with TRBJ2-3; the match to TRBD2 covers 8 bases. This CDR3 is 19 amino acids long. Germline-derived CDR1 and CDR2 are SQVTM and ANQGSEA. The J segment lost 0 bases and the V segment lost 6 bases, leaving 20 bases of the junction unmatched. CDR3 sequence: CSVQAGIGAGAFSTDTQYF. The CDR3 DNA is TGCAGCGTCCAAGCGGGGATCGGAGCGGGGGCTTTTAGCACAGATACGCAGTATTTT.

This clonotype showed up just a few times. V usage is TRBV7-9 and J usage is TRBJ1-1; D unresolved. V dropped 5 bases and J dropped 8 bases, with 9 bases sitting between them. In germline, CDR1 is SEHNR, CDR2 FQNEAQ (reference sequence). The CDR3 loop spans 11 amino acids. This CDR3 reads CASSPGPEAFF. In nucleotides, the CDR3 is TGTGCCAGCAGCCCCGGGCCCGAAGCTTTCTTT.

This clonotype has a count of ten or more. The rearrangement joins TRBV2 to TRBJ1-1; D gene uncertain. CDR1 and CDR2 (germline): SNHLY, FYNNEI. V was shortened by 7 bases and J by 0 bases, with 6 bases between the two germline ends. CDR3 size: 12 residues. The CDR3 spells CASMRVNTEAFF. CDR3 DNA sequence: TGTGCCAGCATGCGGGTGAACACTGAAGCTTTCTTT.

This clonotype appeared a few times. The rearrangement joins TRBV7-9 to TRBJ1-6; 9 positions match TRBD1. Trimming cost V 5 bases and J 13 bases; bases outside gene matches: 9. Germline CDR1 reads SEHNR; CDR2 reads FQNEAQ (reference sequence). CDR3 length equals 14 residues. DNA of the CDR3: TGTGCCAGCAGCCATGGGACAGGGAAATTCCCCCTCCACTTT. This translates into CASSHGTGKFPLHF. Drawing the rest from reference TRBV7-9 and TRBJ1-6, the complete variable domain is DTGVSQNPRHKITKRGQNVTFRCDPISEHNRLYWYRQTLGQGPEFLTYFQNEAQLEKSRLLSDRFSAERPKGSFSTLEIQRTEQGDSAMYLCASSHGTGKFPLHFGNGTRLTVT.